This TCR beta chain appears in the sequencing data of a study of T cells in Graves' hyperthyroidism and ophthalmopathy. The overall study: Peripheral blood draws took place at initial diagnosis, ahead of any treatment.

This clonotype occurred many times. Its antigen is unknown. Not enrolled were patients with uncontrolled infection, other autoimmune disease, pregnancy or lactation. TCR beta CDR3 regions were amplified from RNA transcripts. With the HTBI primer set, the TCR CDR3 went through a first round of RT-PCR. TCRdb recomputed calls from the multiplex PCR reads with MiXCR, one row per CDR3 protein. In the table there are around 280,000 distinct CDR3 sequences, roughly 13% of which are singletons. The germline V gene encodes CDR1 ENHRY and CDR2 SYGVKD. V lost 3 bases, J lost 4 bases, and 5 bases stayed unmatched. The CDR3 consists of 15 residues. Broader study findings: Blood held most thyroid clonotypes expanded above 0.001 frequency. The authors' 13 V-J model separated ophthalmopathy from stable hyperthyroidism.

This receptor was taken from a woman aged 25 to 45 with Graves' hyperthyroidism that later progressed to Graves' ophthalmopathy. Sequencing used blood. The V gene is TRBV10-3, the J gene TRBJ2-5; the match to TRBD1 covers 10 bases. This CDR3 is CAISDGDRGGETQYF. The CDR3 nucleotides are TGTGCCATCAGTGACGGGGACAGGGGCGGAGAGACCCAGTACTTC.